This TCR beta chain was documented in a study of cytomegalovirus exposure and HLA in healthy donors (dated by TCRdb to 2015 to 2018). Background on the whole study: In an earlier analysis of 587 of the donors, around 300 Gb of sequence data and some 120 million unique TCR beta sequences from roughly 180 million T cells were reported. An early release that covered roughly 600 HLA-typed donors contained around 300 gigabases of sequencing data and roughly 84 million unique TCR sequences. Among the approximately 400 genotyped donors, 81% belonged to the genetic ancestry cluster associated with self-reported Caucasian donors. The study aimed to test whether cataloging public T cell receptors could reveal signatures of past pathogen exposure. The study profiled the T cell repertoires of around 700 subjects by immunosequencing and related them to cytomegalovirus serostatus. Besides the first cohort of 666 subjects, a separate validation cohort made up of 95 to 150 different subjects was used. The study combined high-throughput TCR immunosequencing, statistical association of individual TCRs with disease status, and machine learning to predict cytomegalovirus infection status. A later analysis re-analyzed previously published TCR beta repertoires from 550 to 700 donors and added high-resolution HLA genotyping to study TCR occurrence patterns. In the later analysis, no new phenotypic data were used to find candidate immune exposures; instead, reliance was placed on TCR beta sequences and their occurrence across donors. An earlier analysis of fewer than 700 of the donors applied high-throughput TCR beta sequencing to assess whether each TCR beta V gene segment acted as functional or pseudogenic. Alongside the repertoire data, information on donor age, sex, ethnicity and CMV serostatus was compiled. A later genetic analysis used genome-wide SNP genotypes for about 65% of the 666 donors, treating that subset as a discovery cohort. Every repertoire in the discovery cohort had been generated on one and the same sequencing platform. HLA typing covered class I and class II loci at four-digit resolution. Typing coverage varied by locus: roughly 620-640 donors for A, B, C, DRB1 and DQB1; approximately 560 for DQA1; about 590 for DPA1; around 450 for DPB1. Four or five DR-DQ haplotypes were handled as single units for association and clustering because linkage in the cohort was strong. On average, over 200,000 unique TCR beta nucleotide sequences were sequenced per donor among some 420 genotyped donors of the cohort, with roughly 20% of those sequences being non-productive.

Library creation used the immunoSEQ multiplex PCR assay. A mixture of 60 forward primers for TCR Vbeta segments and 13 reverse primers for TCR Jbeta segments was used in the multiplex PCR. The CDR3 region of rearranged TCR beta genes was amplified from genomic DNA by a multiplex PCR assay. The amplified TCR beta libraries were sequenced on the Illumina HiSeq System as 87-base-pair reads. The paper's processing steps were these. A later analysis tallied 70 million to 100 million unique TCR beta chains across the roughly 610 repertoires, and roughly 11 million of those chains were shared by two or more donors. A nearest-neighbor algorithm error-corrected the raw reads and collapsed the reads into unique sequences, merging closely related sequences to remove PCR and sequencing errors. To assign V, D and J gene segments, CDR3 sequences were aligned to IMGT reference sequences. For a sequence to be retained, a match of at least six nucleotides to both a V gene segment and a J gene segment was required. A rearrangement was called productive if the CDR3 had no stop codons and remained in frame with V and J, and every other rearrangement was called non-productive. Following IMGT convention, CDR3 was defined as the stretch from the second conserved V-encoded cysteine up to the conserved J-encoded phenylalanine. In an earlier analysis of 550 to 650 of the donors, sequences lacking an unambiguous match to a single V gene segment were excluded. An earlier analysis of a few hundred of the donors called V segments functional above 56.7% productive rearrangements and segregating when the between-donor standard deviation exceeded 5%. A statistical classification framework was built to diagnose cytomegalovirus status from the catalog of TCR beta chain sequences. In a later analysis, V and J genes were assigned by comparing TCR nucleotide sequences against IMGT/GENE-DB human TR gene sequences. The TCRdist pipeline was used in a later analysis to assign CDR3 sequences and most-parsimonious VDJ recombination scenarios. In a later analysis, each TCR beta chain was defined by its CDR3 amino acid sequence together with its V-gene family, and reads lacking a unique V-gene family were excluded. To address suspected cross-contamination and a sequencing artifact, a later analysis removed over 500 highly shared, low-generation-probability nucleotide sequences. A later analysis calculated a clonal expansion index for each public chain from normalized within-repertoire ranks of inferred template counts. Generation probabilities in a later analysis came from a VDJ recombination model fitted to out-of-frame rearrangements, and those results were checked against IGoR. A later analysis scored TCR-TCR, TCR-HLA and TCR-CMV co-occurrence with hypergeometric tests, applying a repertoire-size bias correction to TCR pairs. To estimate false discovery rates, a later analysis permuted the HLA or CMV assignments 20 times. In a later analysis, co-occurring TCRs were grouped using DBSCAN, and TCRdist sequence similarity was added for clustering within HLA-allele-positive subsets. Co-occurrence clustering excluded repertoires with fewer than 30,000 or more than 120,000 public chains, plus five with anomalous nucleotide sharing. Held by TCRdb, this immuneACCESS table contains in-frame sequences only and omits some clones. Under half of the omission traces to an unresolved V gene where checked; the cause of the rest is unknown. That table supplies the V and J calls and clone size; D and trimming were determined from the DNA. In all, the sample holds 220,000 or so clones, and 60% to 80% of those were seen once. The ten largest clones represent 1.8% of the sample.

The investigation overall reported the following: A later analysis found that TCR association rates varied across HLA loci, with DRB1 alleles showing the most associated TCRs and HLA-C alleles the fewest. In a later genetic analysis, fewer N-insertions in productive TCRs were reported among donors in an Asian-associated ancestry cluster than the roughly 700-donor mean. Sequencing depth was assumed to be roughly uniform across donors in the presence/absence analyses, though that assumption may not hold. The classifier was reported to diagnose cytomegalovirus status with high specificity and sensitivity in both the original cohort and the validation cohort. A later analysis found that most CMV-associated TCR beta chains appeared HLA-restricted, with HLA associations seemingly driven largely by CMV exposure. The 87-base-pair reads could not distinguish some IMGT-functional V segments, including TRBV6-2 and TRBV6-3, so those segments were excluded. When HLA alleles, especially DR and DQ, strongly co-occurred, attributing TCR associations to individual alleles was difficult. For the cohort, immune exposure information was limited to CMV serostatus. Most TCR sequences were observed very rarely across donors, whereas some public TCRs were present in many individuals. Specific HLA alleles were associated with roughly 16,000 TCR beta sequences at a false discovery rate of 0.05 in a later analysis. The authors suggested that the approach could potentially be generalized to other disease states and immunological phenotypes. An association between a missense DCLRE1C variant and V-gene and J-gene trimming of TCR beta chains was found in a later genetic analysis and replicated in an independent cohort. Compared with equally common non-associated chains, HLA-associated TCR beta chains in a later analysis were more clonally expanded and had lower generation probabilities. According to a later analysis, parvovirus B19, influenza, CMV and Epstein-Barr virus appeared linked to several top co-occurrence clusters. In vitro tests confirmed that a few of the cytomegalovirus-associated TCR beta chains recognize cytomegalovirus antigens. Linkage disequilibrium might explain the correlated functional status among segregating V segments, but an unknown experimental factor could not be ruled out. Broadly in line with IMGT annotations, most TCR beta V segments showed up in productive rearrangements about 90% or about 30% of the time in an earlier analysis of 450 to 750 of the donors. Because HLA typing was unavailable for some donors at each locus, only the typed subset was used in association tests. Because counts were too low, 15 or so rarely observed V segments, including chromosome 9 orphons, were excluded from the earlier analysis of fewer than 650 of the donors. A further reported finding was that TCR beta sequences accurately predicted the HLA-A and HLA-B alleles for most subjects in the first cohort. A group of highly shared sequence variants was considered likely to be a technical artifact of the sequencing pipeline. In this cohort, only TCR beta chains were sequenced, and detectable features were limited by the absence of alpha or paired-chain data. The study listed 150 to 200 TCR beta chains as associated with cytomegalovirus.

The cohort comprised 670 or so healthy bone marrow donors. At the time of sampling, all cohort members were nominally healthy, though unrecorded immune exposures were likely present. The donor was CMV seronegative and belonged to the group of around 350 seronegative cohort members. A peripheral blood sample was collected from each donor, and TCR beta sequencing was performed on peripheral blood mononuclear cells. The Qiagen DNeasy Blood Extraction Kit was used to extract genomic DNA from the blood cell samples. Relative to germline, V is missing 0 bases and J is missing 4 bases, with 2 bases of the junction outside any gene match. Reading from cysteine to phenylalanine, the CDR3 counts 16 amino acids. Only CDR3 DNA is held: 48 bases, read in frame from base 1. The germline V gene provides CDR1 WSHSY and CDR2 SAAADI. This clone was observed a handful of times. The clone's antigen remains unknown. No base-level quality is on record; no much larger clone is a single base apart.

Material: PBMCs. The sequence is built from TRBV10-2 and TRBJ2-1, with 11 middle bases fitting TRBD2. The source of this sequence is a woman between 25 and 40 years old in good health and CMV-seronegative. Read as DNA, the sequence is TGCGCCAGCAGTGAGTCCGGGACTAGCGGATACAATGAGCAGTTCTTC. It translates to CASSESGTSGYNEQFF.